The 27 T cell receptor beta chains given below trace back to one sample, sequenced in a study of control samples from healthy donors and cancer patients. Profiled with immunoSEQ multiplex PCR; TCRdb holds only in-frame clones, not every one. The table shows roughly 100,000 clones, with roughly 91% occurring only once. The sample taken for sequencing was PBMCs. The receptor set was obtained from a man aged 60 to 75 with lung cancer.

V usage is TRBV13 and J usage is TRBJ2-3; maybe TRBD2 (6 bases). Germline V CDR1 and CDR2: PRHDT, FYEKMQ (reference sequence). V was cut by 4 bases and J by 3 bases, with 17 bases left in between. The CDR3 has 16 amino acids. CDR3 DNA sequence: TGTGCCAGCAGCTCGAGCCTGGGGGGAGAAACAGATACGCAGTATTTT. Translating gives CASSSSLGGETDTQYF.

The chain uses TRBV2 and TRBJ2-7, with TRBD2 matching over 8 bases. Trimming removed 7 bases from V and 5 bases from J; junction bases left unmatched: 4. The CDR3 is made up of 12 amino acids. CDR1 and CDR2 (germline): SNHLY, FYNNEI. This CDR3 reads CASNVRGDEQYV. CDR3 nucleotide sequence: TGTGCCAGCAACGTGCGGGGGGACGAGCAGTACGTC.

The genes are TRBV6-6 and TRBJ1-4; D is unclear. The germline V and J ends were trimmed by 6 bases and 0 bases, with 14 bases remaining between them. Per germline, CDR1 MNHNY and CDR2 SVGAGI (reference sequence). This CDR3 is built from 16 residues. For the CDR3, the DNA is TGTGCCAGCAGATCTCTCAAACCCCCAACTAATGAAAAACTGTTTTTT. Amino acids: CASRSLKPPTNEKLFF.

The chain uses TRBV4-1 and TRBJ2-7, with D perhaps matching TRBD2 (6 bases). The CDR3 spans 14 residues. V was clipped by 3 bases and J by 6 bases, with 15 bases between them. The germline V gene encodes CDR1 MGHRA and CDR2 YSYEKL. The CDR3 region has the DNA TGCGCCAGCAGCCAGCGGGACGGGGGTTTCGAGCAGTACTTC. Its protein product is CASSQRDGGFEQYF.

Here the CDR3 reads CSVKGGFGKNTEAFF. CDR3 DNA sequence: TGCAGCGTTAAAGGGGGATTCGGGAAGAACACTGAAGCTTTCTTT. The V and J genes are TRBV29-1 and TRBJ1-1, with D perhaps TRBD1 (6 bases). V was trimmed by 5 bases and J by 1 base, leaving 17 bases between them. The CDR3 extends over 15 amino acids. Germline V gene lookup returns CDR1 SQVTM and CDR2 ANQGSEA.

The rearrangement joins TRBV7-3 to TRBJ1-1; perhaps TRBD1 as D (5 bases). Trimming shortened V by 2 bases and J by 1 base, and 11 bases separated the two germline ends. Germline V gives CDR1 SGHTA, CDR2 FQGTGA. The CDR3 length is 15 residues. DNA for the CDR3: TGTGCCAGCAGCTTACAGGGACGAACGAACACTGAAGCTTTCTTT. Translation: CASSLQGRTNTEAFF.

The CDR3 here is CASSGTGSADTQYF. The CDR3 DNA sequence: TGTGCCAGTAGCGGGACAGGGTCGGCAGATACGCAGTATTTT. The genes are TRBV19 and TRBJ2-3; 9 nucleotides line up with TRBD1. This CDR3 is built from 14 residues. The V gene end was trimmed by 6 bases and the J gene end by 4 bases; junction bases not matched to a gene: 5. Germline V CDR1 and CDR2: LNHDA, SQIVND (reference sequence).

The chain employs TRBV10-1 and TRBJ1-6, with D uncertain. Trimming left V 5 bases short and J 7 bases short, with 9 bases between. This CDR3 comprises 13 residues. The V gene's germline CDR1 is WNHNN and CDR2 SYGVQD (reference sequence). CDR3 loop: CASSQLINSPLHF. CDR3 DNA: TGCGCCAGCAGTCAGCTTATCAATTCACCCCTCCACTTT.

This clone was picked up a small number of times. The chain links TRBV10-3 to TRBJ1-5; possible D gene TRBD1, 5 bases. Germline V gene data show CDR1 as ENHRY and CDR2 as SYGVKD. V shed 9 bases and J shed 5 bases, with 14 bases lying between them. The CDR3 is made up of 13 amino acids. The CDR3 sequence is CAISQGPHQPQHF. The CDR3 DNA reads as TGTGCCATTTCCCAGGGCCCCCATCAGCCCCAGCATTTT.

The V call is TRBV19, the J call TRBJ1-5, with 9 bases lining up with TRBD1. The CDR3 consists of 14 residues. Germline loops: CDR1 LNHDA, CDR2 SQIVND (reference sequence). Trimming cost V 5 bases and J 7 bases; bases outside gene matches: 6. CDR3 in amino acids: CASSLGQGNQPQHF. The CDR3 nucleotides read TGTGCCAGTAGTCTTGGACAGGGGAACCAGCCCCAGCATTTT. The variable domain in full, with the rest retrieved from reference TRBV19 and TRBJ1-5, is DGGITQSPKYLFRKEGQNVTLSCEQNLNHDAMYWYRQDPGQGLRLIYYSQIVNDFQKGDIAEGYSVSREKKESFPLTVTSAQKNPTAFYLCASSLGQGNQPQHFGDGTRLSIL.

The chain carries TRBV7-3 and TRBJ1-1, with D maybe TRBD1 (5 bases). Per the germline V gene, CDR1 is SGHTA and CDR2 is FQGTGA. The CDR3 runs 13 residues. The ends were cut back, 5 bases at V and 1 base at J, with 8 bases in the middle. Here the CDR3 DNA reads TGTGCCAGCAGCGTCCAGGGGAACACTGAAGCTTTCTTT. Amino acids: CASSVQGNTEAFF.

The rearrangement links TRBV6-5 to TRBJ1-1, with D possibly TRBD1 on 5 matching bases. This CDR3 region has 14 residues. CDR1 and CDR2 from the germline V gene are MNHEY and SVGAGI. V was shortened by 7 bases and J by 2 bases, with 14 bases between the two germline ends. The CDR3, as DNA: TGTGCCAGCACCCCGGGGGACCTTAACACTGAAGCTTTCTTT. Residues: CASTPGDLNTEAFF.

J is TRBJ2-3 and V is TRBV5-1; no firm D call. The CDR3 totals 15 residues. V was clipped by 0 bases and J by 0 bases, with 8 bases between them. From germline, CDR1 is SGHRS and CDR2 YFSETQ. The CDR3 nucleotides are TGCGCCAGCAGCTTGGGCTTAACTAGCACAGATACGCAGTATTTT. Amino acid sequence: CASSLGLTSTDTQYF.

The CDR3, as DNA: TGTGCCAGCAGGGACACCGACGATCAGCCCCAGCATTTT. It translates to CASRDTDDQPQHF. V is TRBV6-5 and J is TRBJ1-5; perhaps TRBD1 as D (5 bases). Germline CDR1 is MNHEY and CDR2 is SVGAGI. The CDR3 sequence is 13 residues long. Trimming left V 6 bases short and J 5 bases short, with 11 bases between.

The chain's CDR3 is CASSWSDEALEKLFF. The CDR3, as DNA: TGCGCCAGCAGCTGGAGCGACGAGGCGTTGGAAAAACTGTTTTTT. The chain combines TRBV5-1 with TRBJ1-4; D not resolved. This CDR3 is 15 amino acids long. The ends were cut back, 3 bases at V and 8 bases at J, with 17 bases in the middle. Germline loops: CDR1 SGHRS, CDR2 YFSETQ.

The DNA for the CDR3 is TGTGCCAGCAGGGGGGGAGAAGAAAAACTGTTTTTT. Translation: CASRGGEEKLFF. This chain connects TRBV2 to TRBJ1-4; maybe TRBD1 (5 bases). CDR1 is SNHLY and CDR2 is FYNNEI in the germline V gene. The CDR3 extends over 12 amino acids. Trimming took off 6 bases at V and 8 bases at J, with 10 bases between the two ends.

The chain combines TRBV6-5 with TRBJ1-4, with TRBD1 as a possible D gene (6 bases). There are 14 residues in the CDR3. The germline CDR1 and CDR2 sequences are MNHEY and SVGAGI. V was trimmed by 8 bases and J by 1 base, leaving 11 bases between them. Written as DNA, the CDR3 is TGTGCCAGCTATAAGGGGGAAACTAATGAAAAACTGTTTTTT. Protein sequence: CASYKGETNEKLFF.

This clone has a single count. The chain links TRBV12-3 or TRBV12-4 to TRBJ1-1; D remains ambiguous. V was clipped by 5 bases and J by 11 bases, with 15 bases between them. The CDR3 covers 12 residues. CDR3 region: CASSPRAVAAFF. Written as DNA, the CDR3 is TGTGCCAGCAGTCCGCGCGCGGTAGCGGCTTTCTTT.

The rearrangement links TRBV30 to TRBJ1-4, with D maybe TRBD1 (5 bases). The germline V and J ends were trimmed by 0 bases and 3 bases, with 11 bases remaining between them. CDR1 GTSNPN and CDR2 SVGIG come from the germline V gene (reference sequence). The CDR3 covers 15 residues. The CDR3 nucleotides read TGTGCCTGGAGTGTAGGGACCCGAGCTAATGAAAAACTGTTTTTT. Its translation is CAWSVGTRANEKLFF.

V usage is TRBV12-5 and J usage is TRBJ2-2; 9 bases fit TRBD1. The CDR3 totals 16 residues. Losses at the gene ends were 1 base for V and 7 bases for J; bases not matched to a gene: 7. In germline, CDR1 is LGHNT, CDR2 FRNRAP. CDR3 region: CASGLGTGVRDGELFF. The CDR3 DNA sequence: TGTGCTAGTGGTTTGGGGACAGGGGTACGGGACGGGGAGCTGTTTTTT.

The chain recombines TRBV12-5 with TRBJ2-1; possible D gene TRBD1, 6 bases. V was cut by 2 bases and J by 7 bases, with 15 bases left in between. The CDR3 has 15 amino acids. Germline CDR1 is LGHNT and CDR2 is FRNRAP. The CDR3 region is CASGLSRGMVNEQFF. In DNA, the CDR3 is TGTGCTAGTGGTTTGAGTAGGGGGATGGTGAATGAGCAGTTCTTC.

The chain combines TRBV5-1 with TRBJ2-3; the D is unclear. The V end lost 4 bases, the J end lost 3 bases, and 12 bases lay between the germline ends. The CDR3 loop spans 14 amino acids. Germline V gene sequence: CDR1 SGHRS, CDR2 YFSETQ. The chain's CDR3 is CASSRAPETDTQYF. Here the CDR3 DNA reads TGCGCCAGCAGCCGTGCCCCAGAGACAGATACGCAGTATTTT.

V is TRBV15 and J is TRBJ2-3; 9 bases agree with TRBD1. This CDR3 comprises 16 residues. Looked up from germline, CDR1 is LNHNV and CDR2 is YYDKDF (reference sequence). Trimming cost V 3 bases and J 4 bases; bases outside gene matches: 8. The CDR3 bases are TGTGCCACCAGCAGTCCCGGACAGGGGCTGGCAGATACGCAGTATTTT. Translated, it gives CATSSPGQGLADTQYF.

This chain joins TRBV5-5 and TRBJ1-1, with D uncertain. The V gene lost 3 bases and the J gene lost 1 base, with 13 bases spanning the gap. CDR3 length: 15 amino acids. Germline assignment: CDR1 SGHKS and CDR2 YYEKEE (reference sequence). CDR3: CASSSYTSGNTEAFF. CDR3 sequence (DNA): TGTGCCAGCAGCTCCTATACTTCTGGGAACACTGAAGCTTTCTTT.

CDR3 nucleotide sequence: TGCGCCAGCAGCTTGGAGGGGGAGAGGGGAAACACCATATATTTT. Translated: CASSLEGERGNTIYF. The V call is TRBV5-1, the J call TRBJ1-3, with a weak D call TRBD1 (6 bases). Trimming took off 0 bases at V and 4 bases at J, with 11 bases between the two ends. CDR3 length: 15 residues. Germline CDR1 SGHRS, CDR2 YFSETQ.

The chain links TRBV18 to TRBJ1-2; the D gene is possibly TRBD1 (5 bases). Germline CDR1 is KGHSH and CDR2 is LQKENI. Between the trimmed V and J ends, which lost 0 bases and 4 bases, there was a span of 15 bases. CDR3 length: 16 residues. The CDR3 sequence: CASSPPRGGLGYGYTF. CDR3 sequence (DNA): TGTGCCAGCTCACCACCGCGCGGGGGATTGGGCTATGGCTACACCTTC. The full variable domain, rest sourced from reference TRBV18 and TRBJ1-2, is NAGVMQNPRHLVRRRGQEARLRCSPMKGHSHVYWYRQLPEEGLKFMVYLQKENIIDESGMPKERFSAEFPKEGPSILRIQQVVRGDSAAYFCASSPPRGGLGYGYTFGSGTRLTVV.

As regards this clone: It is likely a read error, because the conserved phenylalanine at the end of the CDR3 is missing. The DNA is left out, because the CDR3 cannot be placed on it with certainty; the CDR3 is given as TCRdb lists it. The chain combines TRBV21-1 with TRBJ2-7; no check of the table's D call, TRBD1, against the DNA was made. TRBV21-1 is described as a pseudogene. The CDR3 is 15 amino acids long, termini counted. CDR3 in amino acids: CASSNWGQGGYEQYG.